This T cell receptor beta chain was sequenced during a study of technical replicates of blood from a few donors. Some clones are missing from TCRdb's copy, which holds only in-frame ones; the method was immunoSEQ multiplex PCR. The sample has tens of thousands of clones, 88% seen once; the top ten hold just over 4.5%. Germline CDR1 is LGHNA and CDR2 is YSLEER. Trimming took 0 bases from V and 1 from J, leaving 10 bases between them. The CDR3 is made up of 15 amino acids. J is TRBJ2-7 and V is TRBV4-3; D unclear. The sequence was collected from a human donor in good health. Some clones in this sample may be carry-over from other donors' samples. Sequenced material: PBMCs. This CDR3 reads CASSQDALNSYEQYF. CDR3 nucleotide sequence: TGCGCCAGCAGCCAAGATGCACTGAATTCCTACGAGCAGTACTTC.